This T cell receptor (beta chain) was sequenced in a study of Graves' ophthalmopathy and Graves' hyperthyroidism. This clonotype was found many times. Amplified TCR beta CDR3 regions were obtained using RNA transcripts as template. A first-round RT-PCR used HTBI primers, followed by a second-round multiplex PCR. TCRdb recomputed calls from the multiplex PCR reads with MiXCR, one row per CDR3 protein. Among a few hundred thousand distinct CDR3 sequences, approximately 18% were seen once, and the ten largest hold around 2.4%. Sequencing input: peripheral blood. The origin of this receptor is an adult woman with stable Graves' hyperthyroidism.

The CDR3 loop is CASSETGATQYF. In DNA form, the CDR3 reads TGTGCCAGCAGCGAAACAGGAGCGACCCAGTACTTC. The chain joins TRBV13 to TRBJ2-5; maybe TRBD1 (5 bases). V lost 5 bases to trimming and J lost 7 bases, with 11 bases between them. The CDR3 runs 12 residues. The germline CDR1 and CDR2 sequences are PRHDT and FYEKMQ (reference sequence).